This TCR beta chain was identified in a study of cytomegalovirus exposure and HLA in healthy donors. Broader study findings: Reportedly, cytomegalovirus status was diagnosed with high sensitivity and specificity. In a later analysis, TCR beta V- and J-gene trimming showed a link to a missense DCLRE1C variant. Several V segments, TRBV6-2 and TRBV6-3 among them, could not be told apart and were dropped.

PCR amplification relied on 60 Vbeta primers (plus 13 Jbeta primers). Assay: immunoSEQ multiplex PCR; the TCRdb copy retains only in-frame clones and omits some. The sample comprises tens of thousands of clones, approximately 80% of which are singletons, and around 23% rests with the top ten. The sample holds a few counts of this clone. Antigen specificity is unknown. Because the CDR3's place on the DNA is in doubt, the DNA is left out and the CDR3 is given as listed by TCRdb. The CDR3 extends over 12 residues, inclusive of both ends. Germline CDR1 reads LNHDA; CDR2 reads SQIVND (reference sequence). The chain couples TRBV19 to TRBJ1-5. The sequence came from a woman aged 45 to 65 in good health and CMV-seropositive. The specimen sequenced was PBMCs. The CDR3 loop is CASTSGGQPQHF.